This entry lists 13 T cell receptor beta chains sequenced from one sample in a study of T cell responses to AZD1222 COVID-19 vaccine. This table comes from immunoSEQ multiplex PCR, and its TCRdb copy is limited to in-frame clones, with some not included. This table holds roughly 150,000 clones, less than 95% found once. The source was peripheral blood, collected on day 0 of AZD1222 vaccination. The receptor source for this set is an adult in good health.

Concerning this clone itself: This sample includes further DNA sequences coding for the same CDR3. This chain links TRBV14 with TRBJ2-7; 8 positions match TRBD1. V lost 0 bases, J lost 7 bases, and 2 bases stayed unmatched. Per germline, CDR1 SGHDN and CDR2 FVKESK. This CDR3 has 13 amino acids. The CDR3 loop reads CASSQDRGREQYF. The CDR3 DNA follows: TGTGCCAGCAGCCAAGACAGGGGGCGGGAGCAGTACTTC.

The V and J genes are TRBV7-9 and TRBJ1-5, with D hard to call. Germline V gives CDR1 SEHNR, CDR2 FQNEAQ (reference sequence). The CDR3 runs to 14 residues. Trimming stripped 1 base from V and 6 bases from J, with 10 bases between. The CDR3 DNA follows: TGTGCCAGCAGCTTAGGTGGACCTATTCAGCCCCAGCATTTT. Its protein is CASSLGGPIQPQHF.

The chain has TRBV4-2 and TRBJ2-3, with 13 bases that match TRBD2. Germline V gives CDR1 LGHNA, CDR2 YNFKEQ. This CDR3 has 18 residues. V lost 0 bases and J lost 10; bases outside the gene matches: 13. This chain's CDR3 is CASSQDMGLAGLDEAQYF. CDR3 bases: TGTGCCAGCAGCCAAGATATGGGACTAGCGGGGCTCGACGAGGCGCAGTATTTT.

This clone has just one count. The V gene is TRBV6-5, the J gene TRBJ1-2; D remains ambiguous. With 6 bases removed from V and 11 bases from J, the gap between germline ends came to 22 bases. The CDR3 sequence is 14 residues long. The germline V gene encodes CDR1 MNHEY and CDR2 SVGAGI. CDR3 loop: CASSKPGELTRYTF. The CDR3 bases are TGTGCCAGCAGCAAACCTGGGGAACTCACCCGATACACCTTC.

The chain employs TRBV10-2 and TRBJ1-2; the match to TRBD1 covers 9 bases. The trim removed 3 bases at V and 4 bases at J, leaving 3 bases unmatched. This CDR3 is built from 14 residues. Germline V CDR1 and CDR2: WSHSY, SAAADI. The CDR3 here is CASSEVTGGYGYTF. For the CDR3, the DNA is TGCGCCAGCAGTGAAGTGACAGGGGGCTATGGCTACACCTTC.

The chain employs TRBV30 and TRBJ2-1; tentatively, D is TRBD1 (6 bases). This CDR3 is built from 15 residues. In germline, CDR1 is GTSNPN, CDR2 SVGIG (reference sequence). V was clipped by 4 bases and J by 2 bases, with 15 bases between them. The CDR3 DNA reads as TGTGCCTGGACCCAGAGGGGGTCGGCCTACAATGAGCAGTTCTTC. Translating it yields CAWTQRGSAYNEQFF. Together with reference TRBV30 and TRBJ2-1, the CDR3 gives the full variable domain: SQTIHQWPATLVQPVGSPLSLECTVEGTSNPNLYWYRQAAGRGLQLLFYSVGIGQISSEVPQNLSASRPQDRQFILSSKKLLLSDSGFYLCAWTQRGSAYNEQFFGPGTRLTVL.

This chain uses TRBV11-3 with TRBJ2-1; possible D gene TRBD2, 6 bases. Trimming cost V 1 base and J 0 bases, with 10 bases left between them. The germline gives CDR1 SGHNT, CDR2 YENEEA. The CDR3 extends over 16 amino acids. CDR3 sequence reads: CASSLVGGGSYNEQFF. In DNA, the CDR3 is TGTGCCAGCAGCTTAGTGGGGGGAGGCTCCTACAATGAGCAGTTCTTC. Based on the CDR3 plus reference TRBV11-3 and TRBJ2-1, the full variable domain is EAGVVQSPRYKIIEKKQPVAFWCNPISGHNTLYWYLQNLGQGPELLIRYENEEAVDDSQLPKDRFSAERLKGVDSTLKIQPAELGDSAVYLCASSLVGGGSYNEQFFGPGTRLTVL.

In this sample, this clone turned up once. V and J are TRBV7-8 and TRBJ1-4; unclear D gene. The germline CDR1 and CDR2 sequences are SGHVS and FQNEAQ. The CDR3 spans 13 residues. V was cut by 0 bases and J by 7 bases, with 6 bases left in between. In DNA form, the CDR3 reads TGTGCCAGCAGCTTAGCGTTCGTTGAAAAACTGTTTTTT. Amino acids: CASSLAFVEKLFF.

This chain connects TRBV7-9 to TRBJ1-1; D perhaps matches TRBD1 (6 bases). Trimming removed 1 base from V and 4 bases from J, with 25 bases in between. Germline V CDR1 and CDR2: SEHNR, FQNEAQ (reference sequence). The CDR3 runs to 19 residues. CDR3 DNA sequence: TGTGCCAGCAGCTTAGAAGGCATCCTAAAAGGGGGAGGGGGCACTGAAGCTTTCTTT. Its translation: CASSLEGILKGGGGTEAFF.

The gene calls are TRBV9 and TRBJ2-1; possible D gene TRBD2, 6 bases. V lost 3 bases to trimming and J lost 2 bases, with 12 bases between them. This CDR3 contains 15 residues. CDR1 and CDR2 from the germline V gene are SGDLS and YYNGEE. The CDR3 here is CASSGRSGAYNEQFF. The CDR3 nucleotides read TGTGCCAGCAGCGGACGTAGCGGAGCCTACAATGAGCAGTTCTTC.

The gene calls are TRBV6-5 and TRBJ2-7, with TRBD2 matching 7 bases. The CDR3 loop spans 13 amino acids. Germline lookup yields CDR1 MNHEY and CDR2 SVGAGI. V was pared by 7 bases and J by 6 bases, with 9 bases of the junction left unmatched. The CDR3 coding sequence is TGTGCCAGCAACTCAAAGCGGGGCCTCGAGCAGTACTTC. This gives the protein CASNSKRGLEQYF.

J is TRBJ1-2 and V is TRBV2; a weak D match, TRBD1 (5 bases). In germline, CDR1 is SNHLY, CDR2 FYNNEI. CDR3 length: 16 amino acids. The V and J ends lost 4 bases and 8 bases respectively, with 23 bases between them. The CDR3 region is CASSATRQSKLSGYTF. CDR3 coding DNA: TGTGCCAGCAGTGCGACCAGACAGAGTAAACTATCCGGCTACACCTTC.

The chain carries TRBV30 and TRBJ2-7; the D call may be TRBD1 or TRBD2 (5 bases each). Germline V gene lookup returns CDR1 GTSNPN and CDR2 SVGIG (reference sequence). CDR3 size: 14 residues. Trimming removed 0 bases at V and 2 bases at J, with 11 bases between. The chain's CDR3 is CAWSVGTGTYEQYF. The CDR3, as DNA: TGTGCCTGGAGTGTAGGGACGGGTACCTACGAGCAGTACTTC.